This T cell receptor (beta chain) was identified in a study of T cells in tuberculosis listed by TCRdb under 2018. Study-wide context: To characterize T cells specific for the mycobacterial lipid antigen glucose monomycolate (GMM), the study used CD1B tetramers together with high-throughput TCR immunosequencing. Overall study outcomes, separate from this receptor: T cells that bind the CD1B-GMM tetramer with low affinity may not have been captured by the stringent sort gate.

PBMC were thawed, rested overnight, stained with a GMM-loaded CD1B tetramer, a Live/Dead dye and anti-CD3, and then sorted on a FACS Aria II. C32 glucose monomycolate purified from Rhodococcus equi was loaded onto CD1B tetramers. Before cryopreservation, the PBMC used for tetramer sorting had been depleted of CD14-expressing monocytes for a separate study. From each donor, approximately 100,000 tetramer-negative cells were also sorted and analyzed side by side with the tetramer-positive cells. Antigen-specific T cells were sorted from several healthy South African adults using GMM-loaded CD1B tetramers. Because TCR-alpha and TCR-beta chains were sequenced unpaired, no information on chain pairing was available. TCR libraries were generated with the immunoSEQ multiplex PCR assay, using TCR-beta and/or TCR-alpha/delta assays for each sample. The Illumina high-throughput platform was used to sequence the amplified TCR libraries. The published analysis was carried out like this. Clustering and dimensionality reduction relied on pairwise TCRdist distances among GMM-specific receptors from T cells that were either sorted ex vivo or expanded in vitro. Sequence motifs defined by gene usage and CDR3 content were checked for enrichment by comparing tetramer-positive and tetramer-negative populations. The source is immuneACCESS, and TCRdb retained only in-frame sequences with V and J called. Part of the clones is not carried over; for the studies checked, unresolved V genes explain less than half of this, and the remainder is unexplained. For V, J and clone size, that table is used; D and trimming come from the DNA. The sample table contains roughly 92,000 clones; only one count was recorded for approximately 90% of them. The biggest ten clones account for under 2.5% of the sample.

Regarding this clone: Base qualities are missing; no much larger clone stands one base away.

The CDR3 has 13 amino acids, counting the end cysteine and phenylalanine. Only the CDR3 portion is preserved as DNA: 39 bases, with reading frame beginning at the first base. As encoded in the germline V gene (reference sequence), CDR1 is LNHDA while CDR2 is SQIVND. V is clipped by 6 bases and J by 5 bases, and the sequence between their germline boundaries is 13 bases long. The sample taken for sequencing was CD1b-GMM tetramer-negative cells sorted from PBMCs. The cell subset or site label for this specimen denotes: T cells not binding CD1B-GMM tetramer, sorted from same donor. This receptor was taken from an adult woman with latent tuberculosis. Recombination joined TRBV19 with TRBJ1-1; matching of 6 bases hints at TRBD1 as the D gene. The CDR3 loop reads CASSAGVRTEAFF. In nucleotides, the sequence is TGTGCCAGTAGCGCAGGGGTCCGAACTGAAGCTTTCTTT.